These 18 T cell receptor beta chains originate from one sample sequenced in a study of cytomegalovirus exposure and HLA in healthy donors. The PCR ran on 60 Vbeta and 13 Jbeta primers. Sequencing used immunoSEQ multiplex PCR; TCRdb keeps in-frame clones, though not all of them. The sample has approximately 190,000 clones, just under 70% seen once. The sample was PBMCs. These TCRs come from a middle-aged man in good health and CMV-seropositive.

This clone was counted between two and nine times. The chain couples TRBV2 to TRBJ1-2; D may be TRBD1 (6 bases). CDR3 size: 13 residues. V dropped 4 bases and J dropped 2 bases, with 8 bases sitting between them. Germline V gives CDR1 SNHLY, CDR2 FYNNEI. CDR3 in DNA: TGTGCCAGCAGTGTTAGGGGGAACTATGGCTACACCTTC. Its protein product is CASSVRGNYGYTF. Drawing the rest from reference TRBV2 and TRBJ1-2, the complete variable domain is EPEVTQTPSHQVTQMGQEVILRCVPISNHLYFYWYRQILGQKVEFLVSFYNNEISEKSEIFDDQFSVERPDGSNFTLKIRSTKLEDSAMYFCASSVRGNYGYTFGSGTRLTVV.

The V call is TRBV7-9, the J call TRBJ2-1; D is possibly TRBD2 (6 bases). The germline V gene encodes CDR1 SEHNR and CDR2 FQNEAQ (reference sequence). This CDR3 has 15 amino acids. Trimming removed 5 bases from V and 4 bases from J, with 15 bases in between. The CDR3: CASSLATGVYNEQFF. CDR3 coding DNA: TGTGCCAGCAGCCTCGCAACGGGGGTGTACAATGAGCAGTTCTTC.

The chain uses TRBV7-2 and TRBJ1-1; D unresolved. The length of the CDR3 is 12 residues. Germline V gene data show CDR1 as SGHTA and CDR2 as FQGNSA. Deletions cut 6 bases from V and 6 bases from J, with 11 bases between. CDR3: CASSSSGPEAFF. DNA of the CDR3: TGTGCCAGCAGTTCGTCAGGTCCTGAAGCTTTCTTT.

This clone showed up just a few times. This chain's CDR3 is CASSEGTGRNQPQHF. The CDR3 coding sequence is TGTGCCAGCAGTGAAGGGACAGGCCGCAATCAGCCCCAGCATTTT. The rearrangement uses TRBV6-1 and TRBJ1-5; TRBD1 matches at 7 bases. Germline values: CDR1 MNHNS, CDR2 SASEGT. This CDR3 has 15 amino acids. V was pared by 1 base and J by 2 bases, with 2 bases of the junction left unmatched.

This chain uses TRBV4-2 with TRBJ1-5; the D gene is possibly TRBD1 (6 bases). The CDR3 runs 15 residues. V was shortened by 0 bases and J by 5 bases, with 11 bases between the two germline ends. Germline CDR1 is LGHNA and CDR2 is YNFKEQ. The CDR3 reads CASSQDGDKYQPQHF. CDR3 bases: TGTGCCAGCAGCCAAGACGGGGACAAGTATCAGCCCCAGCATTTT.

The chain combines TRBV19 with TRBJ1-4, with TRBD1 matching 8 bases. The CDR3 is 14 amino acids. Germline V gene lookup returns CDR1 LNHDA and CDR2 SQIVND (reference sequence). After removal of 8 bases from V and 8 bases from J, the junction contained 10 bases not matched to a gene. CDR3 amino acids: CASSLQGQDEKLFF. The CDR3 DNA reads TGTGCCAGTTCGCTACAGGGACAGGACGAAAAACTGTTTTTT.

The sample holds a few counts of this clone. The V call is TRBV9, the J call TRBJ1-1; the D is unclear. Germline V CDR1 and CDR2: SGDLS, YYNGEE. There are 16 residues in the CDR3. Trimming pared 0 bases from V and 3 bases from J, leaving 15 bases between. In DNA, the CDR3 is TGTGCCAGCAGCGTAGTGGCAGTCCTGGGCTACACTGAAGCTTTCTTT. This translates into CASSVVAVLGYTEAFF.

The chain couples TRBV25-1 to TRBJ2-7; D is uncertain. Per germline, CDR1 MGHDK and CDR2 SYGVNS. V lost 3 bases, J lost 7 bases, and 13 bases lay in between. This CDR3 contains 13 residues. CDR3: CASSDLGSGEQYF. As DNA, the CDR3 is TGTGCCAGCAGTGATTTGGGCAGTGGGGAGCAGTACTTC.

This clone was counted a single time. This rearrangement joins TRBV15 to TRBJ1-2, with 7 positions matching TRBD1. The CDR3 consists of 14 residues. V lost 3 bases, J lost 4 bases, and 5 bases stayed unmatched. The germline CDR1 and CDR2 sequences are LNHNV and YYDKDF (reference sequence). The CDR3 sequence is CATSREGQSYGYTF. The CDR3 nucleotides are TGTGCCACCAGCAGGGAGGGACAGAGCTATGGCTACACCTTC.

The rearrangement uses TRBV27 and TRBJ1-1; tentatively, D is TRBD1 (5 bases). Germline V gene lookup returns CDR1 MNHEY and CDR2 SMNVEV (reference sequence). V was clipped by 2 bases and J by 1 base, with 8 bases between them. This CDR3 comprises 14 residues. As DNA, the CDR3 is TGTGCCAGCAGTTTACTGGGGCGGAACACTGAAGCTTTCTTT. This codes for CASSLLGRNTEAFF.

This clone was detected a few times. The chain recombines TRBV28 with TRBJ2-1, with 7 bases that match TRBD1. The CDR3 runs 15 residues. J was trimmed by 1 base and V by 7 bases; bases with no gene match: 7. Looked up from germline, CDR1 is MDHEN and CDR2 is SYDVKM. Here the CDR3 reads CASIRQGFSYNEQFF. DNA of the CDR3: TGTGCCAGCATTCGACAGGGTTTTTCCTACAATGAGCAGTTCTTC.

The genes are TRBV4-2 and TRBJ2-7, with D maybe TRBD1 (6 bases). Germline V gene sequence: CDR1 LGHNA, CDR2 YNFKEQ. This CDR3 is 14 amino acids long. The ends were cut back, 4 bases at V and 3 bases at J, with 13 bases in the middle. The CDR3 is CASSPLGAVYEQYF. CDR3 in DNA: TGTGCCAGCAGCCCATTGGGGGCAGTCTACGAGCAGTACTTC.

The chain has TRBV5-1 and TRBJ1-1; TRBD1 is a possible D gene (5 bases). CDR1 SGHRS and CDR2 YFSETQ come from the germline V gene. The CDR3 contains 13 residues. Deletions cut 0 bases from V and 6 bases from J, with 9 bases between. For the CDR3, the DNA is TGCGCCAGCAGCTTGGCCGGGGGGGCTGAAGCTTTCTTT. Its protein is CASSLAGGAEAFF.

The chain combines TRBV7-2 with TRBJ2-3, with 7 bases matching TRBD2. CDR1 is SGHTA and CDR2 is FQGNSA in the germline V gene. V lost 4 bases to trimming and J lost 6 bases; unmatched junction nucleotides: 7. The CDR3 is made up of 14 amino acids. The CDR3 region is CASSSQGLGDTQYF. CDR3 nucleotide sequence: TGTGCCAGCAGCTCCCAAGGACTAGGGGATACGCAGTATTTT.

The gene calls are TRBV11-3 and TRBJ1-4, with D tentatively TRBD1 (6 bases). Looked up from germline, CDR1 is SGHNT and CDR2 is YENEEA. The CDR3 loop spans 20 amino acids. The V and J ends lost 7 bases and 0 bases respectively, with 27 bases between them. The DNA of the CDR3 is TGTGCCAGCATACCGTTCAACAGGGAAGTTCCCCTTGCAACTAATGAAAAACTGTTTTTT. Translation: CASIPFNREVPLATNEKLFF.

This clone has a handful of counts. This chain joins TRBV5-6 and TRBJ2-7; a possible D gene is TRBD2 (5 bases). V shed 0 bases and J shed 6 bases, with 13 bases lying between them. CDR1 and CDR2 (germline): SGHDT, YYEEEE. The CDR3 is made up of 14 amino acids. The CDR3 is CASSLGVGGLEQYF. CDR3 nucleotides: TGTGCCAGCAGCTTGGGCGTCGGCGGGCTCGAGCAGTACTTC.

The table lists this clone with a few counts. The rearrangement joins TRBV7-2 to TRBJ2-2, with TRBD1 matching 10 bases. CDR3 length: 17 amino acids. The trim removed 2 bases at V and 8 bases at J, leaving 11 bases unmatched. Germline CDR1 reads SGHTA; CDR2 reads FQGNSA. This CDR3 reads CASSLYMSGQGRGELFF. As DNA, the CDR3 is TGTGCCAGCAGCTTATATATGTCGGGACAGGGGAGAGGGGAGCTGTTTTTT.

In this sample, this clone turned up a few times. J is TRBJ1-1 and V is TRBV7-2; perhaps TRBD1 as D (6 bases). Trimming took off 3 bases at V and 1 base at J, with 12 bases between the two ends. This CDR3 region has 15 residues. In germline, CDR1 is SGHTA, CDR2 FQGNSA. The CDR3 coding sequence is TGTGCCAGCAGCTTGTCAGGGGCGGGGAACACTGAAGCTTTCTTT. Protein: CASSLSGAGNTEAFF.